This T cell receptor beta chain comes out of a study of blood T cell repertoires in COVID-19. Study-level information: Sites in the United States, Italy and Spain provided acute and convalescent COVID-19 samples. PBMCs, B-cell-depleted T cells, or T cells provided the cDNA or gDNA that made up the material.

The CDR3 contains 14 residues. With 2 bases clipped from V and 5 bases from J, the junction kept 1 base outside the gene matches. The germline V gene has CDR1 MNHNY and CDR2 SVGAGI (reference sequence). Original processing notes: From reference gene primer amplification, estimates of nucleated cell counts were derived. The repertoire was sequenced with immunoSEQ multiplex PCR; TCRdb's copy has only in-frame clones and lacks some. For V, J and clone size, that table is used; D and trimming come from the DNA. This table holds approximately 190,000 clones, roughly four fifths found once. The source is a human donor with acute or convalescent COVID-19. The donor label of this sample is uncertain. Sequenced sample: peripheral blood. The chain has TRBV6-6 and TRBJ2-5; the match to TRBD1 covers 11 bases. CDR3 nucleotide sequence: TGTGCCAGCAGTTACGGGACAGGGGGTGAGACCCAGTACTTC. Protein: CASSYGTGGETQYF.